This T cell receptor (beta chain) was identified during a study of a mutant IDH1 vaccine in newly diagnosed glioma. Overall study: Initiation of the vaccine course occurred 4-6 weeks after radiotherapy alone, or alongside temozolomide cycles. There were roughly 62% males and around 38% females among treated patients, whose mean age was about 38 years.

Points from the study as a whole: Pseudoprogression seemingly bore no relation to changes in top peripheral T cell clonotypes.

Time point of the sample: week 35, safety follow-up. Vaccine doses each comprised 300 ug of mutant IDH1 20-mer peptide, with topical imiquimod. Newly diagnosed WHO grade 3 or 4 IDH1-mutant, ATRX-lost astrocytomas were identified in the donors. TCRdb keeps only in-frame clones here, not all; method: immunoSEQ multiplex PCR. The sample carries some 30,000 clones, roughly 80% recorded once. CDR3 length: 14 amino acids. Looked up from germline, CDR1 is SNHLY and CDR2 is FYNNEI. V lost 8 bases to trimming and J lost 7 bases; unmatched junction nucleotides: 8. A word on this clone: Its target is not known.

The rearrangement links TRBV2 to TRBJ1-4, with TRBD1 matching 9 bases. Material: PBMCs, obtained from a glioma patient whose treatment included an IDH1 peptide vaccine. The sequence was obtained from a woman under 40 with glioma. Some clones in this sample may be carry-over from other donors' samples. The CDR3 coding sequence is TGTGCCAGCCGACCGGGACAGGGATTTGAAAAACTGTTTTTT. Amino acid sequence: CASRPGQGFEKLFF.